The 19 T cell receptor beta chains listed next were all sequenced from one sample in a study of blood T cell repertoires in COVID-19. Repertoires were generated with immunoSEQ multiplex PCR, while TCRdb's copy carries only in-frame clones and drops some. Among approximately 96,000 clones listed, roughly 80% were seen once. Sequencing was carried out using peripheral blood. The receptors here all came from a woman of 80 years or more with acute or convalescent COVID-19.

The V and J genes are TRBV15 and TRBJ1-1; D uncertain. Germline CDR1 reads LNHNV; CDR2 reads YYDKDF (reference sequence). This CDR3 has 15 residues. The germline V and J ends were trimmed by 3 bases and 2 bases, with 13 bases remaining between them. The CDR3 DNA reads as TGTGCCACCAGCAGTAGGAGGCTCGGAAACACTGAAGCTTTCTTT. Its translation: CATSSRRLGNTEAFF.

The V call is TRBV7-9, the J call TRBJ2-3; 9 nucleotides align to TRBD2. J was trimmed by 4 bases and V by 3 bases; bases with no gene match: 5. The V gene's germline CDR1 is SEHNR and CDR2 FQNEAQ (reference sequence). The CDR3 length is 15 residues. CDR3 DNA sequence: TGTGCCAGCAGCTTTGGCGGGGGGGGCTCAGATACGCAGTATTTT. Its protein is CASSFGGGGSDTQYF. The full variable domain, with the rest looked up from reference TRBV7-9 and TRBJ2-3, is DTGVSQNPRHKITKRGQNVTFRCDPISEHNRLYWYRQTLGQGPEFLTYFQNEAQLEKSRLLSDRFSAERPKGSFSTLEIQRTEQGDSAMYLCASSFGGGGSDTQYFGPGTRLTVL.

The chain has TRBV28 and TRBJ1-2; 9 positions agree with TRBD1. Germline assignment: CDR1 MDHEN and CDR2 SYDVKM. V lost 5 bases and J lost 4; bases outside the gene matches: 2. This CDR3 region has 13 residues. DNA for the CDR3: TGTGCCAGCAGTGCGACAGGGGGCTATGGCTACACCTTC. Its protein product is CASSATGGYGYTF.

The V and J genes are TRBV7-6 and TRBJ1-6; TRBD1 aligns across 8 bases. This CDR3 has 15 amino acids. CDR1 is SGHVS, CDR2 FNYEAQ, per germline. With V trimmed by 1 base and J by 8 bases, 4 bases remained unmatched. CDR3 residues: CASSLEPGGYSPLHF. The CDR3 bases are TGTGCCAGCAGCTTAGAGCCAGGGGGCTATTCACCCCTCCACTTT.

The chain links TRBV11-2 to TRBJ1-3; a weak D match, TRBD1 (5 bases). V was cut by 1 base and J by 4 bases, with 14 bases left in between. CDR3 length equals 16 residues. The germline CDR1 and CDR2 sequences are SGHAT and FQNNGV. The CDR3 DNA sequence: TGTGCCAGCAGCTTAGCTGGGGCCAAAGGGGGAAACACCATATATTTT. Translating gives CASSLAGAKGGNTIYF.

The rearrangement uses TRBV27 and TRBJ2-1; D unclear. Trimming pared 3 bases from V and 5 bases from J, leaving 8 bases between. CDR3 size: 13 residues. CDR1 and CDR2 from the germline V gene are MNHEY and SMNVEV (reference sequence). The CDR3 sequence: CASSFWPDNEQFF. The CDR3 region has the DNA TGTGCCAGCAGTTTTTGGCCCGACAATGAGCAGTTCTTC.

This clone was seen once. The CDR3 DNA reads TGTGCCTGGAGGGCCTTATATGGCTACACCTTC. Protein: CAWRALYGYTF. The chain has TRBV30 and TRBJ1-2; no clear D. The CDR3 extends over 11 amino acids. Germline V CDR1 and CDR2: GTSNPN, SVGIG (reference sequence). Trimming left V 3 bases short and J 5 bases short, with 7 bases between.

This clone was counted once. The chain is built from TRBV5-1 and TRBJ2-1; 8 nucleotides agree with TRBD1. Germline CDR1 and CDR2: SGHRS and YFSETQ. V was clipped by 4 bases and J by 5 bases; unmatched bases: 8. This CDR3 has 15 amino acids. The CDR3 protein is CASSVQGAGNNEQFF. As DNA, the CDR3 is TGCGCCAGCAGCGTCCAGGGGGCTGGTAACAATGAGCAGTTCTTC.

This rearrangement joins TRBV19 to TRBJ1-2; 7 nucleotides agree with TRBD1. V was clipped by 2 bases and J by 0 bases; unmatched bases: 6. Germline V gene sequence: CDR1 LNHDA, CDR2 SQIVND (reference sequence). This CDR3 region has 16 residues. The CDR3 coding sequence is TGTGCCAGTAGTATAACCGGGACAGCGACTAACTATGGCTACACCTTC. Translation: CASSITGTATNYGYTF.

The chain employs TRBV7-2 and TRBJ2-3; 9 bases agree with TRBD2. The CDR3 runs to 17 residues. Germline trimming cut 1 base from V and 0 bases from J; bases unmatched to any gene: 5. The germline gives CDR1 SGHTA, CDR2 FQGNSA. Written as DNA, the CDR3 is TGTGCCAGCAGCTTAGATGGCGGGGGGGGAAGCACAGATACGCAGTATTTT. Amino acid sequence: CASSLDGGGGSTDTQYF.

The chain carries TRBV3-1 (or the pseudogene TRBV3-2) and TRBJ2-1; 9 positions match TRBD2. This CDR3 region has 17 residues. The V gene's germline CDR1 is LGHDT and CDR2 YNNKEL (reference sequence). J was trimmed by 2 bases and V by 2 bases; bases with no gene match: 7. The CDR3 DNA reads TGTGCCAGCAGCCAACGTAGCGGGGGTCAAACCTACAATGAGCAGTTCTTC. The encoded protein is CASSQRSGGQTYNEQFF.

The chain joins TRBV3-1 (or the pseudogene TRBV3-2) to TRBJ1-1; 7 bases match TRBD1. The CDR3 is made up of 15 amino acids. Germline assignment: CDR1 LGHDT and CDR2 YNNKEL (reference sequence). The junction had 9 bases not matched to a gene; V was cut back by 0 bases and J by 8 bases. Here the CDR3 DNA reads TGTGCCAGCAGCCAAGATGTAAGGGCCAGGGGGGAAGCTTTCTTT. This codes for CASSQDVRARGEAFF.

The J gene is TRBJ2-5, the V gene TRBV5-6, with D possibly TRBD1 on 7 matching bases. There are 14 residues in the CDR3. Germline values: CDR1 SGHDT, CDR2 YYEEEE. V was shortened by 4 bases and J by 2 bases, with 12 bases between the two germline ends. CDR3 sequence: CASSRGTEQETQYF. DNA of the CDR3: TGTGCCAGCAGCCGCGGGACAGAACAAGAGACCCAGTACTTC.

This chain joins TRBV7-9 and TRBJ1-2; D might be TRBD1 (5 bases). The CDR3 has 15 amino acids. The germline V gene encodes CDR1 SEHNR and CDR2 FQNEAQ (reference sequence). V shed 1 base and J shed 8 bases, with 17 bases lying between them. In nucleotides, the CDR3 is TGTGCCAGCAGCTTAGACTCCGGGGGAACTGGAGGCTACACCTTC. It codes for CASSLDSGGTGGYTF.

Comment on this clone: No conserved phenylalanine or tryptophan is present at the end of the CDR3, so a read error is the likely explanation. This chain links TRBV12-3 or TRBV12-4 with TRBJ1-2, with 8 bases aligning to TRBD1. The CDR3 is 13 residues long. After removal of 7 bases from V and 7 bases from J, the junction contained 8 bases not matched to a gene. CDR3 in DNA: TGTGCCAGCACCCCAGACAGGGGACGTGGCTACACCCTC. This codes for CASTPDRGRGYTL.

The chain carries TRBV5-4 and TRBJ1-2; 7 bases line up with TRBD1. The V and J ends lost 5 bases and 8 bases, in that order; junction bases with no gene match: 18. Looked up from germline, CDR1 is SGHNT and CDR2 is YYREEE (reference sequence). The CDR3 contains 16 residues. In DNA, the CDR3 is TGTGCCAGCAGATCCGGGACAGCCTCTTGGCCTATGGGCTACACCTTC. This gives the protein CASRSGTASWPMGYTF.

This clone was picked up one time. The genes are TRBV27 and TRBJ1-6; 7 nucleotides align to TRBD1. With 4 bases clipped from V and 8 bases from J, the junction kept 8 bases outside the gene matches. This CDR3 is 15 amino acids long. Germline values: CDR1 MNHEY, CDR2 SMNVEV (reference sequence). The CDR3 here is CASSSPRTGDSPLHF. CDR3 DNA: TGTGCCAGCAGTTCCCCCCGGACAGGAGATTCACCCCTCCACTTT.

About this clone: At the DNA level, this CDR3 is encoded by other sequences in the same sample as well. The chain carries TRBV28 and TRBJ1-1; perhaps TRBD1 as D (6 bases). The CDR3 runs to 12 residues. Germline V CDR1 and CDR2: MDHEN, SYDVKM. V lost 6 bases, J lost 4 bases, and 9 bases lay in between. CDR3: CASRTGSTEAFF. For the CDR3, the DNA is TGTGCCAGCAGAACAGGGAGCACTGAAGCTTTCTTT.

The V call is TRBV12-3 or TRBV12-4, the J call TRBJ2-5; 7 bases match TRBD1. V shed 6 bases, J shed 2 bases, and the junction held 3 bases outside the gene matches. The CDR3 length is 13 residues. CDR3 coding DNA: TGTGCCAGCAGGACGGGACAGCAAGAGACCCAGTACTTC. Translating it yields CASRTGQQETQYF.